The sequence of this T cell receptor (beta chain) was determined in a study of Graves' ophthalmopathy and Graves' hyperthyroidism. Clinicians made diagnoses from clinical symptoms, serum thyroxine, TRAb, thyroid ultrasound and orbital computed tomography. Study findings and constraints: Detection in blood was also observed for most expanded thyroid clonotypes above 0.001 frequency.

In the case of this clonotype: The antigen is undetermined.

RNA transcripts were the source from which TCR beta CDR3 regions were amplified. HTBI primers primed a first-round RT-PCR, and a second-round multiplex PCR followed. Via MiXCR, TCRdb re-called the multiplex PCR reads, giving one row per CDR3 protein. The table lists 200,000 to 300,000 distinct CDR3 sequences, about 47% of them singletons. The sequenced sample consisted of peripheral blood. The receptor was derived from an adult man with Graves' ophthalmopathy.

The CDR3 loop reads CSVLDRVGSGGYEQYF. CDR3 DNA: TGCAGCGTTCTTGACAGGGTGGGTAGCGGGGGTTACGAGCAGTACTTC. The chain is built from TRBV29-1 and TRBJ2-7; 9 positions agree with TRBD2. With 5 bases clipped from V and 4 bases from J, the junction kept 15 bases outside the gene matches. CDR1 SQVTM and CDR2 ANQGSEA come from the germline V gene. This CDR3 comprises 16 residues.